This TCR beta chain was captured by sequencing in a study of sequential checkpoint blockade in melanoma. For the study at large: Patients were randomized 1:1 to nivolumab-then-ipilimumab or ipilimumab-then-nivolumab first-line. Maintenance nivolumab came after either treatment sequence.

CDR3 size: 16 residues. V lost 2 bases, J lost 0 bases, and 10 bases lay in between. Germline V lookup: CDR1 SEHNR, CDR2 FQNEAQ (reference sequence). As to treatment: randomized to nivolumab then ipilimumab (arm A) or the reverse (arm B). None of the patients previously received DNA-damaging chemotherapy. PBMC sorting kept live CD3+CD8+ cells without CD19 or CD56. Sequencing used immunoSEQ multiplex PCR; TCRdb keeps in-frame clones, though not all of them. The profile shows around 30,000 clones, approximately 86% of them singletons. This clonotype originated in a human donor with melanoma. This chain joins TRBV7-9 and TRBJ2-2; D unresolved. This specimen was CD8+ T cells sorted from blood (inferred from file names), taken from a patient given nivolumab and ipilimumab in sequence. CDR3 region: CASSLQVKSNTGELFF. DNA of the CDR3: TGTGCCAGCAGCTTACAGGTGAAATCGAACACCGGGGAGCTGTTTTTT.